What follows are 2 T cell receptor beta chains derived from one specimen sequenced in a study of cytomegalovirus exposure and HLA in healthy donors. This PCR relied on a set of 60 Vbeta primers and 13 Jbeta primers. TCRdb keeps only in-frame clones here, not all; method: immunoSEQ multiplex PCR. The sample carries some 130,000 clones, about 60% recorded once. Sequencing was done on a sample of PBMCs. These receptors were taken from a man aged 35 to 55 in good health and CMV-seropositive.

This clone occurred a few times. The rearrangement joins TRBV7-2 to TRBJ1-1, with 9 bases identical to TRBD1. Germline CDR1 SGHTA, CDR2 FQGNSA. V was clipped by 6 bases and J by 1 base; unmatched bases: 6. CDR3 size: 15 residues. Written as DNA, the CDR3 is TGTGCCAGCAGTAGGCCGGGACAGGGGAACACTGAAGCTTTCTTT. Amino acids: CASSRPGQGNTEAFF.

The rearrangement joins TRBV6-8 to TRBJ1-5, with TRBD1 as a possible D gene (5 bases). The V and J ends lost 6 bases and 2 bases respectively, with 14 bases between them. This CDR3 contains 15 residues. The germline V gene encodes CDR1 MNHGY and CDR2 SAAAGT. CDR3 nucleotides: TGTGCCAGCAGGGACACGAGGTGCGGCAATCAGCCCCAGCATTTT. This gives the protein CASRDTRCGNQPQHF.